Below, 26 T cell receptor beta chains from the same sample are listed, as sequenced in a study of post-analysis software for immune sequencing data. Their antigens remain unidentified. Whole-study findings and limits: Patients used roughly five TRBV segments, including TRBV5-6, TRBV5-1 and TRBV20-1, more often than controls.

cDNA libraries of TCR beta carried unique molecular identifiers. TCRdb re-called the PCR reads through MiXCR, storing one row per CDR3 protein. The sample includes roughly 800,000 distinct CDR3 sequences, just over 45% of them seen just once. The sample taken for sequencing was blood. These receptor sequences come from a girl aged 5-17 years with multiple sclerosis.

The chain joins TRBV10-3 to TRBJ2-1; D is unclear. This CDR3 has 13 residues. Per germline, CDR1 ENHRY and CDR2 SYGVKD. V was trimmed by 2 bases and J by 4 bases, leaving 6 bases between them. CDR3 protein: CAISEARYNEQFF. The CDR3 DNA is TGTGCCATCAGTGAGGCCAGATACAATGAGCAGTTCTTC.

At least ten counts were recorded for this clonotype. J is TRBJ2-7 and V is TRBV29-1; 7 bases match TRBD1. The CDR3 runs 13 residues. J gave up 0 bases and V 6 bases, and 5 bases lay outside the gene matches. Germline V gene data show CDR1 as SQVTM and CDR2 as ANQGSEA. The CDR3 DNA is TGCAGCGTACCGGGACAGAGCTCCTACGAGCAGTACTTC. Translation: CSVPGQSSYEQYF.

In its sample, this clonotype was seen a few times. The chain combines TRBV6-6 with TRBJ2-5, with D possibly being TRBD2 (6 bases). The V gene lost 0 bases and the J gene lost 5 bases, with 19 bases spanning the gap. The CDR3 totals 17 residues. Germline lookup yields CDR1 MNHNY and CDR2 SVGAGI (reference sequence). The CDR3 reads CASSYSGGKVPWETQYF. CDR3 nucleotides: TGTGCCAGCAGTTACTCAGGAGGGAAGGTCCCGTGGGAGACCCAGTACTTC.

This clonotype was detected only a few times. The J gene is TRBJ2-7, the V gene TRBV6-1; D may correspond to TRBD1 or TRBD2 (6 bases each). Germline V gives CDR1 MNHNS, CDR2 SASEGT. V was trimmed by 11 bases and J by 1 base, leaving 21 bases between them. CDR3 length: 15 amino acids. This chain's CDR3 is CAGVPRGDESYEQYF. The CDR3 DNA follows: TGTGCCGGAGTCCCGAGGGGGGACGAATCCTACGAGCAGTACTTC.

This sequence joins TRBV29-1 and TRBJ2-4; TRBD2 agrees at 8 bases. The J call may not be correct, given that the DNA end is closer to TRBJ2-7. Germline CDR1 SQVTM, CDR2 ANQGSEA. CDR3 length equals 11 residues. The CDR3 is CSAGGMYEQYF. In nucleotides, the CDR3 is TGCAGCGCGGGAGGGATGTACGAGCAGTACTTC.

This clonotype was seen more than once but under ten times. The V gene is TRBV2, the J gene TRBJ2-3; tentative D call: TRBD1 (6 bases). CDR1 and CDR2 from the germline V gene are SNHLY and FYNNEI. Trimming took 3 bases from V and 0 from J, leaving 7 bases between them. The CDR3 runs to 14 residues. The CDR3, as DNA: TGTGCCAGCAGTGACGACAGGAGCACAGATACGCAGTATTTT. It translates to CASSDDRSTDTQYF. The complete variable domain, with remaining parts taken from reference TRBV2 and TRBJ2-3, reads EPEVTQTPSHQVTQMGQEVILRCVPISNHLYFYWYRQILGQKVEFLVSFYNNEISEKSEIFDDQFSVERPDGSNFTLKIRSTKLEDSAMYFCASSDDRSTDTQYFGPGTRLTVL.

The CDR3 DNA sequence: TGTGCCAGCAGCTTGGGGGACAGGGTAGTCTATGGCTACACCTTC. Residues: CASSLGDRVVYGYTF. V gene TRBV5-5 combines with J gene TRBJ1-2, with TRBD1 identical over 9 bases. After removal of 0 bases from V and 4 bases from J, the junction contained 4 bases not matched to a gene. The CDR3 contains 15 residues. Germline assignment: CDR1 SGHKS and CDR2 YYEKEE (reference sequence).

The genes are TRBV2 and TRBJ2-3; no definite D call. V gave up 3 bases and J gave up 0 bases, with 7 bases separating them. Germline assignment: CDR1 SNHLY and CDR2 FYNNEI. The CDR3 is 14 residues long. The CDR3 DNA reads TGTGCCAGCAGTGAGCGAGTCAGCACAGATACGCAGTATTTT. Translating it yields CASSERVSTDTQYF.

This clonotype was picked up a small number of times. The V call is TRBV6-5, the J call TRBJ2-7; D may match TRBD1 or TRBD2 (5 bases each). Trimming took 5 bases from V and 2 from J, leaving 13 bases between them. The CDR3 is 14 amino acids. The germline V gene has CDR1 MNHEY and CDR2 SVGAGI. The CDR3: CASSPGTNPYEQYF. The CDR3 DNA reads TGTGCCAGCAGTCCCGGGACGAACCCCTACGAGCAGTACTTC.

The V gene is TRBV20-1, the J gene TRBJ2-7, with D unclear. Trimming cost V 3 bases and J 6 bases, with 12 bases left between them. Germline CDR1 and CDR2: DFQATT and SNEGSKA (reference sequence). The CDR3 is made up of 12 amino acids. DNA for the CDR3: TGCAGTGCTAGGAATATCGCTGGCGAGCAGTACTTC. Amino acids: CSARNIAGEQYF.

The V call is TRBV6-1, the J call TRBJ1-1; D call uncertain. V was trimmed by 1 base and J by 8 bases, leaving 8 bases between them. CDR1 and CDR2 (germline): MNHNS, SASEGT. The CDR3 totals 12 residues. The CDR3 DNA reads as TGTGCCAGCAGTGAAGTTTGGGCCGAAGCTTTCTTT. Amino acid sequence: CASSEVWAEAFF.

The V call is TRBV6-1, the J call TRBJ2-5; D might be TRBD2 (7 bases). The J call may be mistaken, given a closer DNA end match to TRBJ2-7. The germline V gene has CDR1 MNHNS and CDR2 SASEGT. There are 15 residues in the CDR3. The CDR3 protein is CASRPTSGGLYEQYF. CDR3 nucleotides: TGTGCCAGCAGACCAACTTCGGGGGGCCTCTACGAGCAGTACTTC.

The J gene is TRBJ2-7, the V gene TRBV24-1; 7 nucleotides match TRBD2. This CDR3 contains 15 residues. V lost 7 bases, J lost 0 bases, and 8 bases stayed unmatched. From germline, CDR1 is KGHDR and CDR2 SFDVKD. The chain's CDR3 is CATSPSGGLSYEQYF. The CDR3, as DNA: TGTGCCACCAGCCCTAGCGGTGGGCTCTCCTACGAGCAGTACTTC.

This clonotype was seen only a few times. The chain joins TRBV6-2 or TRBV6-3 to TRBJ2-3; 12 nucleotides agree with TRBD1. The CDR3 runs to 17 residues. V shed 8 bases and J 9 bases; nucleotides not matched to a gene: 18. Germline-derived CDR1 and CDR2 are MNHEY and SVGEGT. This chain's CDR3 is CASGDPPGTGGTSTQYF. The CDR3 DNA reads TGTGCCAGCGGAGATCCCCCGGGGACAGGGGGCACGTCGACGCAGTATTTT.

The table lists this clonotype with a few counts. The rearrangement uses TRBV11-3 and TRBJ2-3, with D perhaps TRBD2 (5 bases). V was cut by 0 bases and J by 3 bases, with 10 bases left in between. This CDR3 region has 15 residues. CDR1 and CDR2 (germline): SGHNT, YENEEA. For the CDR3, the DNA is TGTGCCAGCAGCTTAGATCGCTGGAGGACAGATACGCAGTATTTT. It encodes CASSLDRWRTDTQYF. The full variable domain, in which reference TRBV11-3 and TRBJ2-3 provide the parts outside the CDR3, is EAGVVQSPRYKIIEKKQPVAFWCNPISGHNTLYWYLQNLGQGPELLIRYENEEAVDDSQLPKDRFSAERLKGVDSTLKIQPAELGDSAVYLCASSLDRWRTDTQYFGPGTRLTVL.

This rearrangement joins TRBV7-9 to TRBJ2-5, with 8 bases identical to TRBD1. CDR3 length equals 15 residues. The germline gives CDR1 SEHNR, CDR2 FQNEAQ (reference sequence). Unmatched junction bases numbered 8, after V lost 5 bases and J lost 3 bases. CDR3 sequence (DNA): TGTGCCAGCAGCCGTGGGGCAGGGGGCGAAGAGACCCAGTACTTC. Protein product: CASSRGAGGEETQYF.

CDR3 nucleotide sequence: TGCAGCGCTACATCCCCGGGACAGGGAGCTAACTATGGCTACACCTTC. Protein product: CSATSPGQGANYGYTF. This sequence joins TRBV29-1 and TRBJ1-2; 9 bases match TRBD1. V lost 7 bases and J lost 0; bases outside the gene matches: 12. The CDR3 runs 16 residues. Per the germline V gene, CDR1 is SQVTM and CDR2 is ANQGSEA.

The chain uses TRBV19 and TRBJ2-1; 9 positions agree with TRBD2. Trimming took 7 bases from V and 3 from J; bases not matched to a gene: 10. CDR3 length equals 16 residues. Germline V lookup: CDR1 LNHDA, CDR2 SQIVND (reference sequence). The CDR3 loop is CASNSSGGSLYNEQFF. The CDR3 nucleotides read TGTGCCAGTAACTCCAGCGGGGGGAGTCTCTACAATGAGCAGTTCTTC.

This chain uses TRBV7-3 with TRBJ2-1, with 10 bases identical to TRBD2. Germline CDR1 reads SGHTA; CDR2 reads FQGTGA. The CDR3 runs 13 residues. V lost 2 bases, J lost 10 bases, and 2 bases stayed unmatched. CDR3 loop: CASSLPGLAEQFF. The CDR3 coding sequence is TGTGCCAGCAGCTTACCGGGACTAGCGGAGCAGTTCTTC.

This clonotype was recorded a few times. The chain employs TRBV27 and TRBJ1-5; weak D call: TRBD1 (5 bases). The V end was cut by 0 bases, the J end by 5 bases, with 14 bases between. CDR1 is MNHEY and CDR2 is SMNVEV in the germline V gene (reference sequence). CDR3 length: 16 amino acids. The CDR3 nucleotides read TGTGCCAGCAGTTTATCTTGGGGGGAGGTGTATCAGCCCCAGCATTTT. This codes for CASSLSWGEVYQPQHF.

This clonotype has more than one count but fewer than ten. The genes are TRBV5-1 and TRBJ2-1; 7 bases agree with TRBD2. Trimming cost V 2 bases and J 5 bases; bases outside gene matches: 7. CDR1 SGHRS and CDR2 YFSETQ come from the germline V gene. The CDR3 loop spans 15 amino acids. The DNA for the CDR3 is TGCGCCAGCAGCTTCCGGGGAGGGCCGGACAATGAGCAGTTCTTC. The encoded protein is CASSFRGGPDNEQFF.

The rearrangement uses TRBV7-9 and TRBJ2-3; no reliable D call. The V end was cut by 3 bases, the J end by 6 bases, with 10 bases between. Germline assignment: CDR1 SEHNR and CDR2 FQNEAQ (reference sequence). CDR3 length: 13 amino acids. The CDR3 DNA follows: TGTGCCAGCAGCTTTTCAACCGGGGATACGCAGTATTTT. It codes for CASSFSTGDTQYF.

The sample holds many counts of this clonotype. V usage is TRBV7-9 and J usage is TRBJ2-5; D is undetermined. V dropped 3 bases and J dropped 2 bases, with 4 bases sitting between them. The CDR3 loop spans 12 amino acids. Looked up from germline, CDR1 is SEHNR and CDR2 is FQNEAQ (reference sequence). As DNA, the CDR3 is TGTGCCAGCAGCTTTGGGCAAGAGACCCAGTACTTC. Its protein is CASSFGQETQYF.

J is TRBJ1-1 and V is TRBV15; D might be TRBD1 (6 bases). Trimming removed 3 bases at V and 4 bases at J, with 15 bases between. Germline lookup yields CDR1 LNHNV and CDR2 YYDKDF (reference sequence). The CDR3 totals 15 residues. The CDR3 loop reads CATSRSGHGSTEAFF. The CDR3 DNA sequence: TGTGCCACCAGCAGGTCGGGACATGGTAGCACTGAAGCTTTCTTT.

This clonotype was counted between two and nine times. This sequence joins TRBV29-1 and TRBJ2-2, with 7 bases aligning to TRBD1. V gave up 4 bases and J gave up 4 bases; unmatched junction bases: 6. The germline V gene encodes CDR1 SQVTM and CDR2 ANQGSEA. This CDR3 is 14 amino acids long. The CDR3 sequence is CSVAGTDPTGELFF. The CDR3 nucleotides are TGCAGCGTTGCCGGGACAGATCCCACCGGGGAGCTGTTTTTT.

This clonotype was found a few times. The genes are TRBV7-6 and TRBJ2-7, with 8 bases that match TRBD1. V dropped 5 bases and J dropped 2; count of bases not matched to a gene: 5. Per the germline V gene, CDR1 is SGHVS and CDR2 is FNYEAQ. CDR3 length: 14 residues. DNA of the CDR3: TGTGCCAGCAGCATAGACAGGGGAACCTACGAGCAGTACTTC. This sequence encodes CASSIDRGTYEQYF.